This T cell receptor beta chain was retrieved from a study of neurological immune-mediated disorders. Study-level results: None of the CDR3 amino acid sequences of expanded clones were shared across subjects, and this suggested private repertoires in all groups.

This clonotype was seen ten or more times. Its specificity is unknown. Trimming cost V 6 bases and J 8 bases, with 18 bases left between them. The CDR3 has 14 amino acids. TCRdb passed the 5' RACE reads through MiXCR, listing each CDR3 protein once. Here the sample spans 44,000 or so distinct CDR3 sequences, over 6% being singletons. The TCR was taken from a woman aged 40 to 50 in good health. The V gene is TRBV12-3 or TRBV12-4, the J gene TRBJ2-3; D not resolved. Material: CD4+ T cells from blood. The CDR3 region has the DNA TGTGCCAGCAGCCAAAACAATGGAGAAGGTACGCAGTATTTT. Its protein is CASSQNNGEGTQYF.